This T cell receptor beta chain came from a study of blood T cell repertoires in COVID-19. Background on the study: Both acute and convalescent COVID-19 samples were obtained from the United States, Italy and Spain. Sources were T cells, B-cell-depleted T cells, or PBMCs; the material itself was cDNA or gDNA.

The length of the CDR3 is 16 residues. Trimming took 5 bases from V and 2 from J; bases not matched to a gene: 9. Germline V gene lookup returns CDR1 SGHTA and CDR2 FQGTGA. Authors' processing steps: Scientists estimated how many nucleated cells there were by amplifying reference gene primers. This table comes from immunoSEQ multiplex PCR, and its TCRdb copy is limited to in-frame clones, with some not included. Clonal size and the V and J genes are those of that table, whereas D and trimming came from the DNA. The table has about 88,000 clones, approximately 87% seen once; the top ten hold about 10%.

This receptor was identified in a human donor in a cohort sampled during active COVID-19. What was sequenced was peripheral blood. The V call is TRBV7-3, the J call TRBJ2-5; 9 nucleotides agree with TRBD1. In DNA, the CDR3 is TGTGCCAGCAGCGCAGCCGGGACAGGGCAACAAGAGACCCAGTACTTC. It encodes CASSAAGTGQQETQYF. The full variable domain, in which reference TRBV7-3 and TRBJ2-5 provide the parts outside the CDR3, is GAGVSQTPSNKVTEKGKYVELRCDPISGHTALYWYRQSLGQGPEFLIYFQGTGAADDSGLPNDRFFAVRPEGSVSTLKIQRTERGDSAVYLCASSAAGTGQQETQYFGPGTRLLVL.